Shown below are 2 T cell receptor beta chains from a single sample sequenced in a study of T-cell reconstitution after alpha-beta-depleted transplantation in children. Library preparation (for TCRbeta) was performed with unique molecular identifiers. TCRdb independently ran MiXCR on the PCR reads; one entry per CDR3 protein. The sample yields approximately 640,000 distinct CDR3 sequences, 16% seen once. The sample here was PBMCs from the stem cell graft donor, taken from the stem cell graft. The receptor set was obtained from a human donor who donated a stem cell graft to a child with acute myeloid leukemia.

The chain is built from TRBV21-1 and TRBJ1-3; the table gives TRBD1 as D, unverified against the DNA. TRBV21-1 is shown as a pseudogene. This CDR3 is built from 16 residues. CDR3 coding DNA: TGTGCCAGCAGCACTTCTTCCCGGGACAGGGCAAACACCATATATTTT. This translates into CASSTSSRDRANTIYF.

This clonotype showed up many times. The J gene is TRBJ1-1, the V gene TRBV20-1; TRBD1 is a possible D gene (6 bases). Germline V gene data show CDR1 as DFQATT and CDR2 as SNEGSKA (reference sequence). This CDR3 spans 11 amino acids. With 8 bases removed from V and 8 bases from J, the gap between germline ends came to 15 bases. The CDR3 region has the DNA TGCAGTCCGGGGGGGCGTCGAGAAGCTTTCTTT. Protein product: CSPGGRREAFF.